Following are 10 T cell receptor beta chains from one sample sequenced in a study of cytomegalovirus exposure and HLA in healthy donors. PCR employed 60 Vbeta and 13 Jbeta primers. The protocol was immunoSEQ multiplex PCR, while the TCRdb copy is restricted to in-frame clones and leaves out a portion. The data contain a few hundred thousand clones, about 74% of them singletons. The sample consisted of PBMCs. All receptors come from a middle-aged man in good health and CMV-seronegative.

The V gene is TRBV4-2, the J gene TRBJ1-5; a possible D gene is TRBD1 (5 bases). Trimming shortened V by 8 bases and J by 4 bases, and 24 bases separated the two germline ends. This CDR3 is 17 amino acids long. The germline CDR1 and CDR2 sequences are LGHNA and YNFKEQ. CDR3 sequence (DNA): TGTGCCAGCTCGAGGGACCGGGACTCTTATCAAAATCAGCCCCAGCATTTT. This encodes CASSRDRDSYQNQPQHF.

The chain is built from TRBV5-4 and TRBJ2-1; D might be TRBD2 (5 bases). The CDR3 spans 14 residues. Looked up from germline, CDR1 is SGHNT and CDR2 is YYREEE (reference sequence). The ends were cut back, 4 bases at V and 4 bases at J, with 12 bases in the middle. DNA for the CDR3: TGTGCCAGCAGCCCCGGAGCGGAATACAATGAGCAGTTCTTC. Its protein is CASSPGAEYNEQFF.

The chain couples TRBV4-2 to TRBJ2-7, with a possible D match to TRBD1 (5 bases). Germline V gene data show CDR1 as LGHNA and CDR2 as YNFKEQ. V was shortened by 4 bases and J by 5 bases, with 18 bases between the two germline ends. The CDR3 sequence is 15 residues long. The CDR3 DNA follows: TGTGCCAGCAGCCTCCTTGGGGCCAGTACCAACGAGCAGTACTTC. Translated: CASSLLGASTNEQYF.

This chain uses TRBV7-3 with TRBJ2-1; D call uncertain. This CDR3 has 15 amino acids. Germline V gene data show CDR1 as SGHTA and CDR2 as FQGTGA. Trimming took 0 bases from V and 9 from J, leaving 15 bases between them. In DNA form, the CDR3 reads TGTGCCAGCAGCTTAACGTTATCCTTAACATCTGAGCAGTTCTTC. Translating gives CASSLTLSLTSEQFF.

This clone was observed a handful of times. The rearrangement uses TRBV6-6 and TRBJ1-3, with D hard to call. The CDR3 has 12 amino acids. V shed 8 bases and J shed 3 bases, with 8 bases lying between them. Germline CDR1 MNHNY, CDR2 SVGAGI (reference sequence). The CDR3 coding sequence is TGTGCCAGCTATATCGGTGGAAACACCATATATTTT. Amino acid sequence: CASYIGGNTIYF.

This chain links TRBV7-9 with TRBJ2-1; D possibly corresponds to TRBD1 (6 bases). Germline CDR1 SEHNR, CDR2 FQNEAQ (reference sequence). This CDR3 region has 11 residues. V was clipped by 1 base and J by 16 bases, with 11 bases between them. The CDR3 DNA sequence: TGTGCCAGCAGCTTAGACAGGGTTTTCTTCTTC. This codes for CASSLDRVFFF.

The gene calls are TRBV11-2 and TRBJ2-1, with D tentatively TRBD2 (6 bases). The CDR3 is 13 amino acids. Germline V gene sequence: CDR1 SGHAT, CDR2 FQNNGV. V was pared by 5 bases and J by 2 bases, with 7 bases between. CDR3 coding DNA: TGTGCCAGCAGCCCGGGGGCCTACAATGAGCAGTTCTTC. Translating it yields CASSPGAYNEQFF.

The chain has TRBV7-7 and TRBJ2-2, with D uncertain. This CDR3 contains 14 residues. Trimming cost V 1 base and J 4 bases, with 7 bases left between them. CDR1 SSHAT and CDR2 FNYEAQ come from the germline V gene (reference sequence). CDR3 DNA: TGTGCCAGCAGCTTAGAGCGAAGCACCGGGGAGCTGTTTTTT. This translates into CASSLERSTGELFF.

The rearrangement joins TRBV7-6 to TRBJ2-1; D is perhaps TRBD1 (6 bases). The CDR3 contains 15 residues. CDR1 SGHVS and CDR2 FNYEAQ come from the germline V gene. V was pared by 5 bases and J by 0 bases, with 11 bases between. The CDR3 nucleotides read TGTGCCAGCAGCCCGGAAGGGGGCTCCTACAATGAGCAGTTCTTC. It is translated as CASSPEGGSYNEQFF. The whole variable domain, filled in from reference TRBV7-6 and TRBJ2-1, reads GAGVSQSPRYKVTKRGQDVALRCDPISGHVSLYWYRQALGQGPEFLTYFNYEAQQDKSGLPNDRFSAERPEGSISTLTIQRTEQRDSAMYRCASSPEGGSYNEQFFGPGTRLTVL.

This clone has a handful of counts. The CDR3 region has the DNA TGTGCCAGCAGCTCGGGCGGACTAGCCTCTACCTACGAGCAGTACTTC. It specifies CASSSGGLASTYEQYF. The chain is built from TRBV5-4 and TRBJ2-7, with 8 bases identical to TRBD2. The CDR3 has 16 residues. Germline lookup yields CDR1 SGHNT and CDR2 YYREEE (reference sequence). V lost 3 bases to trimming and J lost 2 bases; unmatched junction nucleotides: 10.